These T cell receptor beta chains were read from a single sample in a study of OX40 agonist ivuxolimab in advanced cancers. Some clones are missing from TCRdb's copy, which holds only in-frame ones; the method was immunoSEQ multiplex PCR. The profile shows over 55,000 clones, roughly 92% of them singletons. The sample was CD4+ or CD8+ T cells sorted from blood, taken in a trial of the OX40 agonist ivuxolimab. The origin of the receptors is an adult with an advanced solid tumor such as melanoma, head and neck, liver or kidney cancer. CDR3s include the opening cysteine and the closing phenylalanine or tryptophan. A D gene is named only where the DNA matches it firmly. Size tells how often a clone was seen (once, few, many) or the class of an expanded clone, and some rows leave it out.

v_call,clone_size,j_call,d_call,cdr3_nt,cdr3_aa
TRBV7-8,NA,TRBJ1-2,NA,TGTGCCAGCAGCGGTGGGGGGTCCTATGGCTACACCTTC,CASSGGGSYGYTF
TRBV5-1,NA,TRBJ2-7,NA,TGCGCCAGCATGGTCCAGTACAGCTCCTACGAGCAGTACTTC,CASMVQYSSYEQYF
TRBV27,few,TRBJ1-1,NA,TGTGCCAGCAGTTTATCGGCGGACAGTAAAGCTTTCTTT,CASSLSADSKAFF
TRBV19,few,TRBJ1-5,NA,TGTGCCAGTACGCCCTCCGGGGTCGGGTCCCAGCATTTT,CASTPSGVGSQHF
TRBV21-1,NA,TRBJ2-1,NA,TGTGCCAGCAGCAAAGTCACCTCCTACAATGAGCAGTTCTTC,CASSKVTSYNEQFF
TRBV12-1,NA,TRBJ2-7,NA,TGTGCCAGCAGCCAGCGACAGGGCACCTACGAGCAGTACTTC,CASSQRQGTYEQYF
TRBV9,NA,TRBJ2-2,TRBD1,TGTGCCAGCAGCGTAGGCCAGGGGGCGAACACCGGGGAGCTGTTTTTT,CASSVGQGANTGELFF
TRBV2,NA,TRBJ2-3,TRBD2,TGTGCCAGCAGTGAAGAGGTGTTAGCGGGATTTTTT,CASSEEVLAGFF
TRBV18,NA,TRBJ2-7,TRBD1,TGTGCCAGCTCACTACAGGGGGCTGTCGACGAGCAGTACTTC,CASSLQGAVDEQYF
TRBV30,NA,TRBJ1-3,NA,TGTGCCTGGAGCCGGCTTGGGCTGGCGGGAAACACCATATATTTT,CAWSRLGLAGNTIYF
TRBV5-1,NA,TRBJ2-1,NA,TGCGCCAGCAGCTTGGGGCAGTCCTACAATGAGCAGTTCTTC,CASSLGQSYNEQFF
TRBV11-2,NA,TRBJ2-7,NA,TGTGCCAGCAGCTTAGGGGTAGGGGCATACGGATACGAGCAGTACTTC,CASSLGVGAYGYEQYF
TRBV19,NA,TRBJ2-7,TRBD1,TGTGCCAGTAGGGACGCAGGGGGAAGTGAGCAGTACTTC,CASRDAGGSEQYF
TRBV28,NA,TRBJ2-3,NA,TGTGCCAGCAGCCGAAGAGATACGCAGTATTTT,CASSRRDTQYF
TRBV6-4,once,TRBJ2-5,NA,TGTGCCAGCAGTGAGGTCCAAGGAGAGACCCAGTACTTC,CASSEVQGETQYF
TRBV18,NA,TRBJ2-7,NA,TGTGCCAGCTCACCACTAGAGGAAAACGAGCAGTACTTC,CASSPLEENEQYF
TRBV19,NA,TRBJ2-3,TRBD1,TGTGCCAGTAGTAGGGCGACAGGGCCCGGAGATACGCAGTATTTT,CASSRATGPGDTQYF
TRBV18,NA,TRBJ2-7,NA,TGTGCCAGCTCACTACAGGAGTACTCCTACGAGCAGTACTTC,CASSLQEYSYEQYF
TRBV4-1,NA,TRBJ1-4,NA,TGCGCCAGCAGCCAAGACAGAACTAATGAAAAACTGTTTTTT,CASSQDRTNEKLFF
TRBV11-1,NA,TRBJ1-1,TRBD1,TGTGCCAGCATCGCCCGGGACAGGGTTGAAGCTTTCTTT,CASIARDRVEAFF
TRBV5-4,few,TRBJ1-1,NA,TGTGCCAGCAGCTTGAACCCGAGGAACACTGAAGCTTTCTTT,CASSLNPRNTEAFF
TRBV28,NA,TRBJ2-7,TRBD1,TGTGCCAGCAGGGGGGACAGGGGCGAGCAGTACTTC,CASRGDRGEQYF
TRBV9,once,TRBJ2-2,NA,TGTGCCAGCAGCGTAGCATCCGTCGCGAACACCGGGGAGCTGTTTTTT,CASSVASVANTGELFF
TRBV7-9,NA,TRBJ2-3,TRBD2,TGTGCCAGCAGCTTTAGCGGGACGGGGACAGATACGCAGTATTTT,CASSFSGTGTDTQYF
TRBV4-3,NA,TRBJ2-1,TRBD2,TGCGCCAGCAGCCAAGAAACTCCCCCCAGCGGGGGCGGAAATGAGCAGTTCTTC,CASSQETPPSGGGNEQFF
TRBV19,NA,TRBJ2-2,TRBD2,TGTGCCAGTAGGAATACGCTAGCGGGAAGGGGAACCGGGGAGCTGTTTTTT,CASRNTLAGRGTGELFF
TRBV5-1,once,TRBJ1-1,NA,TGCGCCAGCAGCTTTGGGGCCGAATCCACTGAAGCTTTCTTT,CASSFGAESTEAFF
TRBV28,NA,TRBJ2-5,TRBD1,TGTGCCAGCGGGGGACAGGTCACAGAGACCCAGTACTTC,CASGGQVTETQYF
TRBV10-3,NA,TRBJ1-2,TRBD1,TGTGCCATCAGCAAGGGACAGGGAAACTATGGCTACACCTTC,CAISKGQGNYGYTF
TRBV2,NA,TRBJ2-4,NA,TGTGCCAGCAGTGAATTTGAGGGTCAAGGAGCCAAAAACATTCAGTACTTC,CASSEFEGQGAKNIQYF
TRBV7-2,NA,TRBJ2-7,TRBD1,TGTGCCAGCAGCCCCGGGACAGCGCCCTACGAGCAGTACTTC,CASSPGTAPYEQYF
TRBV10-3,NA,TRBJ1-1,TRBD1,TGTGCCATCAGCCCGACAGGGGGGCCTACTGAAGCTTTCTTT,CAISPTGGPTEAFF
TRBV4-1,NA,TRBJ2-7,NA,TGCGCCAGCAGCCCCGGACTCAGGGATGCCTCCTACGAGCAGTACTTC,CASSPGLRDASYEQYF
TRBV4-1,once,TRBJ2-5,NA,TGCGCCAGCAGCCAAGATGCGTTTAGTGTCAACCAAGAGACCCAGTACTTC,CASSQDAFSVNQETQYF
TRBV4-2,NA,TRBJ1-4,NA,TGTGCCAGCAGCCATTTCACAGCCTCAACTAATGAAAAACTGTTTTTT,CASSHFTASTNEKLFF
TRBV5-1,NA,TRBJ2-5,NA,TGCGCCAGCAGCTTGGTGGGGGGCCAAGAGACCCAGTACTTC,CASSLVGGQETQYF
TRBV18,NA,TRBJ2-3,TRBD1,TGTGCCAGCTCACCACGGCCAGGGGGAGTTCCCACAGATACGCAGTATTTT,CASSPRPGGVPTDTQYF
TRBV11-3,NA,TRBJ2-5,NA,TGTGCCAGCAGCCAAGGGGAACTAGACATAAGGGAGACCCAGTACTTC,CASSQGELDIRETQYF
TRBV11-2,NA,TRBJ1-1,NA,TGTGCCAGCAGCTTAGTCGAACTTGGGCAGGAAGCTTTCTTT,CASSLVELGQEAFF
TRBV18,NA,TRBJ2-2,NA,TGTGCCAGCTCACCAGGGGGCGAAACCGGGGAGCTGTTTTTT,CASSPGGETGELFF
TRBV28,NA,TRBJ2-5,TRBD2,TGTGCCAGCAGTCCCCGGCCCCGCGGGGGGCTTCCAGAGACCCAGTACTTC,CASSPRPRGGLPETQYF
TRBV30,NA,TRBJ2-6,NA,TGTGCCCGGGACACTGGGGCCAACGTCCTGACTTTC,CARDTGANVLTF
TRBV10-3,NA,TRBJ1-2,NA,TGTGCCATCAGTGAGGGTGCCTATGGCTACACCTTC,CAISEGAYGYTF
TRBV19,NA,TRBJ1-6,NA,TGTGCCAGTAGTATTGACCAGGGAGGATCACCCCTCCACTTT,CASSIDQGGSPLHF
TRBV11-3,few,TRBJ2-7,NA,TGTGCCAGCAGCTTAGTAGCAGGGTCCCACGAGCAGTACTTC,CASSLVAGSHEQYF
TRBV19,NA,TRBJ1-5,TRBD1,TGTGCCAGTCGCCCCTGGCAGGGGGCGAGCCAGCCCCAGCATTTT,CASRPWQGASQPQHF
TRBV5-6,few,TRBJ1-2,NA,TGTGCCAGCAGCCCCCGGCCGGATGGCTACACCTTC,CASSPRPDGYTF
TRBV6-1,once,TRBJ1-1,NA,TGTGCCAGCAGCCAACTGAGTGTCCGAGACTCGGGAGCTTTCTTT,CASSQLSVRDSGAFF
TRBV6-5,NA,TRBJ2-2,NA,TGTGCCAGCATACCGCAGGGAGTCTACGGGGAGCTGTTTTTT,CASIPQGVYGELFF
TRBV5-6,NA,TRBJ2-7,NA,TGTGCCAGCAGCTTCGCACAGGGGACTGTCTACGAGCAGTACTTC,CASSFAQGTVYEQYF
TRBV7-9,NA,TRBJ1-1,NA,TGTGCCAGCAGCTTAGCACGGGGCGAAATCACTGAAGCTTTCTTT,CASSLARGEITEAFF
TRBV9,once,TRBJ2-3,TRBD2,TGTGCCAGCAGCTGGGGGACTAGCGGGAAAGGGGATACGCAGTATTTT,CASSWGTSGKGDTQYF
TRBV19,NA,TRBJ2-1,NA,TGTGCCAGTAGTATAGAGGGTCAGGCCTACAATGAGCAGTTCTTC,CASSIEGQAYNEQFF
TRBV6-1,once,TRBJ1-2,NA,TGTGCCAGCAGTGAAGGGATTTGGGGGGGTAACGGCTATGGCTACACCTTC,CASSEGIWGGNGYGYTF
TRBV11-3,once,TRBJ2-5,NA,TGTGCCAGCAGCCGCCACAGTTCACAAGAGACCCAGTACTTC,CASSRHSSQETQYF
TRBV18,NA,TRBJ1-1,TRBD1,TGTGCCAGCTCAGGGACAGGGGCGAACACTGAAGCTTTCTTT,CASSGTGANTEAFF
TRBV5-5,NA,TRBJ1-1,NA,TGTGCCAGCAGCTTGGGACAGACTGAAGCTTTCTTT,CASSLGQTEAFF
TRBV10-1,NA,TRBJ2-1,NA,TGCGCCAGCAGTGAGTCCTCAGGGTTCCCTTACAATGAGCAGTTCTTC,CASSESSGFPYNEQFF
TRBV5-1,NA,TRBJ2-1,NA,TGCGCCAGCAGCTTGTTGACAGGAGGCAATGAGCAGTTCTTC,CASSLLTGGNEQFF
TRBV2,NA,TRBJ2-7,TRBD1,TGTGCCAGCAGCGGACAGGGGGTGACCTACGAGCAGTACTTC,CASSGQGVTYEQYF